This T cell receptor beta chain stems from a study of OX40 agonist ivuxolimab in advanced cancers. Clones were read by immunoSEQ multiplex PCR, and TCRdb kept only the in-frame ones, dropping some. This table holds approximately 80,000 clones, approximately 89% found once. This CDR3 contains 16 residues. Per germline, CDR1 MNHEY and CDR2 SVGAGI. Trimming removed 2 bases from V and 0 bases from J, with 11 bases in between. Specimen: CD4+ or CD8+ T cells sorted from blood, collected in a trial of the OX40 agonist ivuxolimab. This TCR came from an adult with an advanced solid tumor such as melanoma, head and neck, liver or kidney cancer. The chain carries TRBV6-5 and TRBJ1-3, with D unresolved. This chain's CDR3 is CASSYAAPSSGNTIYF. In DNA form, the CDR3 reads TGTGCCAGCAGTTACGCAGCGCCCAGCTCTGGAAACACCATATATTTT.